Sequencing of this T cell receptor beta chain was carried out in a study of CD8+ T cells in alopecia areata. Investigators isolated RNA and reverse transcribed it into cDNA to act as the sequencing template. Only in-frame clones appear in the TCRdb table, and some are missing; sequencing was by immunoSEQ multiplex PCR. Of 80,000 to 100,000 clones listed, roughly two fifths are singletons. General study points: Clonality was higher in lesional than normal scalp, especially in alopecia totalis/universalis.

The sorting of PBMCs gave CD4+ and CD8+ T cells. There are a few counts of this clone. The antigen remains undetermined. Sample: CD4+ T cells sorted from blood. This TCR was sampled from a human donor with alopecia areata.

In nucleotides, the CDR3 is TGTGCCAGCCGGGGACAGGGGTCCTACGAGCAGTACTTC. It is translated as CASRGQGSYEQYF. The gene calls are TRBV28 and TRBJ2-7; 10 bases are a match to TRBD1. With 8 bases clipped from V and 1 base from J, the junction kept 2 bases outside the gene matches. The CDR3 is 13 residues long. Germline CDR1 is MDHEN and CDR2 is SYDVKM.